The rows below give T cell receptor beta chains drawn from one sample of a study of blood T cell repertoires in COVID-19. Here immunoSEQ multiplex PCR was the method, and the copy in TCRdb shows in-frame clones only, minus some. Of some 190,000 clones detected, around 83% appear once; the ten largest clones hold around 25%. What was sequenced was PBMCs or T cells enriched from blood (not recorded which). Every receptor here comes from a middle-aged woman in a cohort exposed to, infected with or recovered from COVID-19 (not recorded which). CDR3s include the opening cysteine and the closing phenylalanine or tryptophan. The order of the fields is clone size, D gene, V gene, J gene, CDR3 DNA, CDR3 protein. A D gene is named only where the DNA matches it firmly. Clone size appears in some rows only: once, few, many, or a class for an expanded clone.

NA	TRBD1	TRBV24-1	TRBJ2-7	TGTGCCACCAGTGAGCGACAGGGGCCTAACCTGTACTTC	CATSERQGPNLYF
NA	TRBD1	TRBV5-6	TRBJ1-2	TGTGCCAGCAGCCGCCCGGGACAGCGTTCCTATGGCTACACCTTC	CASSRPGQRSYGYTF
NA	NA	TRBV11-2	TRBJ1-2	TGTGCCAGCAGCTTAGATCGGTGGGACTCGTCGGACTATGGCTACACCTTC	CASSLDRWDSSDYGYTF
once	TRBD1	TRBV5-8	TRBJ1-3	TGTGCCAGCAGCGCCGGGACAGGGGCTGGAAACACCATATATTTT	CASSAGTGAGNTIYF
NA	NA	TRBV10-1	TRBJ1-1	TGCGCCAGCAGTGATCGGATTGGAGGATACACTGAAGCTTTCTTT	CASSDRIGGYTEAFF
NA	TRBD1	TRBV28	TRBJ1-5	TGTGCCAGCAGTTTAGCGGGTCGGACAGGGGGCCGAAATCAGCCCCAGCATTTT	CASSLAGRTGGRNQPQHF
NA	NA	TRBV18	TRBJ2-5	TGTGCCAGCTCCGGAAAGGGGAAGTCCCGGGAGACCCAGTACTTC	CASSGKGKSRETQYF
NA	NA	TRBV4-1	TRBJ1-4	TGCGCCAGCAGCCCACAGGCCCTGCGGGGTGAAAAACTGTTTTTT	CASSPQALRGEKLFF
NA	NA	TRBV6-5	TRBJ1-5	TGTGCCAGCAGTCCCCTAGGGGGAACGAGTCAGCCCCAGCATTTT	CASSPLGGTSQPQHF
NA	NA	TRBV7-9	TRBJ2-5	TGTGCCAGCAGCTTATTGGCAGGGCATCTCGGAGAGACCCAGTACTTC	CASSLLAGHLGETQYF
NA	NA	TRBV11-1	TRBJ2-1	TGTGCCAGCAGCGACGACGGGACTCCGTACAATGAGCAGTTCTTC	CASSDDGTPYNEQFF
once	NA	TRBV5-1	TRBJ1-1	TGCGCCAGCAGCTTGGAGAGGGCAGGAAAAACTGAAGCTTTCTTT	CASSLERAGKTEAFF
NA	NA	TRBV4-1	TRBJ1-6	TGCGCCAGCAGCCAAGAGCCGTTCGGTGCCAATTCACCCCTCCACTTT	CASSQEPFGANSPLHF
NA	NA	TRBV30	TRBJ2-3	TGTGCCTGGAGTGTATTACAGGGTCTTAGCACAGATACGCAGTATTTT	CAWSVLQGLSTDTQYF
NA	NA	TRBV6-5	TRBJ1-5	TGTGCCAGCGGTCCTCGGGCCTCGGGAGCTCAGCCCCAGCATTTT	CASGPRASGAQPQHF
many	TRBD2	TRBV19	TRBJ2-7	TGTGCCAGTAGCGGACTAGCGGGGAGCTACGAGCAGTACTTC	CASSGLAGSYEQYF
NA	NA	TRBV5-1	TRBJ2-7	TGCGCCAGCAGCTTGTCCGGGGAAGGGCAGTACTTC	CASSLSGEGQYF
NA	TRBD1	TRBV10-2	TRBJ2-6	TGCGCCAGCCGAGGACAGGGGGCTTCTTCTGGGGCCAACGTCCTGACTTTC	CASRGQGASSGANVLTF
NA	TRBD2	TRBV19	TRBJ2-3	TGTGCCAGTAGTATGGTGCGGGAGTTGTCAGATACGCAGTATTTT	CASSMVRELSDTQYF
NA	TRBD1	TRBV5-1	TRBJ1-1	TGCGCCAGCAGCTTGGCCGACAGGGGCCCCTCCGAAGCTTTCTTT	CASSLADRGPSEAFF
NA	NA	TRBV7-9	TRBJ1-1	TGTGCCAGCAGCGCTTCGAATGAGGCTTTCTTT	CASSASNEAFF
NA	TRBD1	TRBV29-1	TRBJ1-2	TGCAGCGTTGAAGACTTCGGCGGGACAGGCTATGGCTACACCTTC	CSVEDFGGTGYGYTF
NA	TRBD2	TRBV19	TRBJ2-3	TGTGCCAGTAGTATTAGCGGGAGTTCAGATACGCAGTATTTT	CASSISGSSDTQYF
NA	NA	TRBV4-1	TRBJ1-6	TGCGCCAGCAGGTTTCAGGGCGGCTCCTATAATTCACCCCTCCACTTT	CASRFQGGSYNSPLHF
NA	NA	TRBV28	TRBJ2-7	TGTGCCAGCAGTGGTAACAGGGCGATACCTACCTACGAGCAGTACTTC	CASSGNRAIPTYEQYF
NA	TRBD1	TRBV27	TRBJ1-2	TGTGCCAGCAGTTCCGGAGGGGGCACTAACTATGGCTACACCTTC	CASSSGGGTNYGYTF
NA	TRBD1	TRBV3-1/TRBV3-2	TRBJ1-2	TGTGCCAGCAGCCAAGATTGGGACAGGGCCTATGGCTACACCTTC	CASSQDWDRAYGYTF
NA	TRBD1	TRBV4-1	TRBJ1-1	TGCGCCAGCAGCCAAAACGTTAAACAGGGGGCAAATGAAGCTTTCTTT	CASSQNVKQGANEAFF
NA	TRBD1	TRBV5-4	TRBJ1-4	TGTGCCAGCAGCTTGGGACAGGGGGCCACTAATGAAAAACTGTTTTTT	CASSLGQGATNEKLFF
NA	NA	TRBV12-5	TRBJ1-5	TGTGCTAGTGTCTCTATTCGAGTGGGCCATCGCGTTCAGCCCCAGCATTTT	CASVSIRVGHRVQPQHF
NA	NA	TRBV24-1	TRBJ2-5	TGTGCCACCAGTGATTCCCCGATTGGAGAAGAGACCCAGTACTTC	CATSDSPIGEETQYF
NA	NA	TRBV30	TRBJ1-1	TGTGCCTGGAGTCTGAATGCGGCCACGATGAACACTGAAGCTTTCTTT	CAWSLNAATMNTEAFF
NA	NA	TRBV10-3	TRBJ2-3	TGTGCCATCAGGCGGGACTCCCCTAGCACAGATACGCAGTATTTT	CAIRRDSPSTDTQYF
NA	TRBD2	TRBV19	TRBJ2-5	TGTGCCAGTAGCCTAGCGGGAGGGCCCGAGACCCAGTACTTC	CASSLAGGPETQYF
NA	NA	TRBV2	TRBJ1-5	TGTGCCAGCCGGACAGATCTCAATCAGCCCCAGCATTTT	CASRTDLNQPQHF
NA	NA	TRBV5-1	TRBJ2-1	TGCGCCAGCAGCTTGGCTGGGGTGCGGACAATAGAGAATGAGCAGTTCTTC	CASSLAGVRTIENEQFF
NA	NA	TRBV7-2	TRBJ2-5	TGTGCCAGCACCACCGCCCCAGGCGAGACCCAGTACTTC	CASTTAPGETQYF
NA	NA	TRBV10-3	TRBJ1-2	TGTGCCATCTTTGGTAGTACCCACTATGGCTACACCTTC	CAIFGSTHYGYTF
many	NA	TRBV7-9	TRBJ1-2	TGTGCCAGCATGCCGAGTTGGGACTTACTCTATGGCTACACCTTC	CASMPSWDLLYGYTF
few	NA	TRBV2	TRBJ1-6	TGTGCCAGCAGCTCGGACAGAGTAAATTCACCCCTCCACTTT	CASSSDRVNSPLHF
NA	TRBD1	TRBV11-2	TRBJ2-1	TGTGCCAGCAGCTCAGGGACCCAGGGACAGACTGAGCAGTTCTTC	CASSSGTQGQTEQFF